Listed below are T cell receptor beta chains from one sample, sequenced in a study of blood T cell repertoires in COVID-19. Sequencing used immunoSEQ multiplex PCR; TCRdb keeps in-frame clones, though not all of them. The sample lists over 250,000 clones, roughly 85% occurring once. Input material: peripheral blood. All receptors come from a woman between 50 and 59 years old who had recovered from COVID-19. Both conserved end residues are part of each CDR3. The D gene is left open where the match is weak. Clone size, where shown, is once, few, many, or a class for clones that have expanded.

j_gene | d_gene | abundance | v_gene | CDR3nt | CDR3aa
TRBJ2-1 | TRBD1 | - | TRBV11-3 | TGTGCCAGCAGCTTAGACTTCTTACAGGGGTACAATGAGCAGTTCTTC | CASSLDFLQGYNEQFF
TRBJ2-3 | - | - | TRBV19 | TGTGCCAGTAGTCGTCCCCCGGGGGGCGGCACAGATACGCAGTATTTT | CASSRPPGGGTDTQYF
TRBJ1-5 | TRBD1 | - | TRBV6-5 | TGTGCCAGCAATACAGGGGGCGTCGATCAGCCCCAGCATTTT | CASNTGGVDQPQHF
TRBJ2-2 | TRBD1 | - | TRBV28 | TGTGCCAGCAGCTTAACCGGGACAGGGGGCCCGAACACCGGGGAGCTGTTTTTT | CASSLTGTGGPNTGELFF
TRBJ1-5 | - | few | TRBV6-6 | TGTGCCAGCAGTTCCACAGTGTACCCCCAGCATTTT | CASSSTVYPQHF
TRBJ2-3 | TRBD2 | - | TRBV11-2 | TGTGCCAGCAGCTCCCCGGGACACCGGGGGGCTAGCGGGATGGATACGCAGTATTTT | CASSSPGHRGASGMDTQYF
TRBJ2-5 | - | - | TRBV5-6 | TGTGCCAGCAGCTTGGAGTCGGGGGTTGTTGTAGAGACCCAGTACTTC | CASSLESGVVVETQYF
TRBJ1-3 | - | - | TRBV14 | TGTGCCAGCAGCCAAGATTCCAACAGGGCTGGAAACACCATATATTTT | CASSQDSNRAGNTIYF
TRBJ2-7 | - | - | TRBV11-2 | TGTGCCAGCAGCTTAGATCTCACGGGATTTGTAGGCTACGAGCAGTACTTC | CASSLDLTGFVGYEQYF
TRBJ1-1 | - | - | TRBV6-2/TRBV6-3 | TGTGCCAGCAGTAACCTAGTGGCTGAAGCTTTCTTT | CASSNLVAEAFF
TRBJ2-4 | - | - | TRBV9 | TGTGCCAGCAGCGGAGGTGGTCCTGGAGCCAAAAACATTCAGTACTTC | CASSGGGPGAKNIQYF
TRBJ1-2 | TRBD1 | - | TRBV7-2 | TGTGCCAGCAGCTCCCCGAGGACAGGGATCCATGGCTACACCTTC | CASSSPRTGIHGYTF
TRBJ2-3 | TRBD2 | - | TRBV7-3 | TGTGCCAGCAGCCCCGGGGGGTGGGATACGCAGTATTTT | CASSPGGWDTQYF
TRBJ1-3 | - | - | TRBV12-3/TRBV12-4 | TGTGCCAGCAGCCTTTACTCTGGAAACACCATATATTTT | CASSLYSGNTIYF
TRBJ2-1 | - | - | TRBV24-1 | TGTGCCACCAGTAGTGCGGGGAGCTACAATGAGCAGTTCTTC | CATSSAGSYNEQFF
TRBJ1-2 | TRBD1 | few | TRBV4-1 | TGCGCCAGCAGCCCCAACAGGGGGTGGGGCTACACCTTC | CASSPNRGWGYTF
TRBJ1-1 | TRBD1 | - | TRBV7-8 | TGTGCCAGCAGCTTGATAACAGGGGGCCTTAACACTGAAGCTTTCTTT | CASSLITGGLNTEAFF
TRBJ1-2 | TRBD1 | few | TRBV28 | TGTGCCAGCACTACATCCGGGACAGGGCTAGATGGCTACACCTTC | CASTTSGTGLDGYTF
TRBJ2-7 | TRBD2 | - | TRBV5-6 | TGTGCCAGCAGCTTGGGAGGACTAGCTCCAAGCTCCTACGAGCAGTACTTC | CASSLGGLAPSSYEQYF
TRBJ1-5 | TRBD1 | - | TRBV2 | TGTGCCAGCACCCGGACAGGGGATCAGCCCCAGCATTTT | CASTRTGDQPQHF
TRBJ2-3 | - | few | TRBV4-3 | TGCGCCAGCAGCCAATCGCCGGCAGGAGATACGCAGTATTTT | CASSQSPAGDTQYF
TRBJ2-7 | TRBD2 | - | TRBV4-2 | TGTGCCAGCAGCCAATCCCTGGGAAGCGGGGGTTCCTACGAGCAGTACTTC | CASSQSLGSGGSYEQYF
TRBJ1-2 | - | - | TRBV6-2/TRBV6-3 | TGTGCCAGCAGCCGACCGACAGGCCTCAGGGGCTACACCTTC | CASSRPTGLRGYTF
TRBJ2-7 | TRBD1 | - | TRBV6-2/TRBV6-3 | TGTGCCAGCAGTAAAAACCCCGGGACAGGGGCACCCTACGAGCAGTACTTC | CASSKNPGTGAPYEQYF
TRBJ2-3 | TRBD2 | - | TRBV7-9 | TGTGCCAGCAGTAAAAACCGGGACTACGGGGATACGCAGTATTTT | CASSKNRDYGDTQYF
TRBJ1-1 | - | - | TRBV9 | TGTGCCAGCAGCGTAGGACTTGGGACAATGAACACTGAAGCTTTCTTT | CASSVGLGTMNTEAFF
TRBJ1-6 | - | - | TRBV27 | TGTGCCAGCAGGGTGCCCGATGGCAATAATTCACCCCTCCACTTT | CASRVPDGNNSPLHF
TRBJ2-3 | - | - | TRBV7-8 | TGTGCCAGCAGCGGGGGACTCACAGATACGCAGTATTTT | CASSGGLTDTQYF
TRBJ2-7 | TRBD2 | - | TRBV7-7 | TGTGCCAGCAGCTTAGCGCTGGGGGGGGTCCACGAGCAGTACTTC | CASSLALGGVHEQYF
TRBJ1-3 | TRBD1 | few | TRBV6-5 | TGTGCCAGCAAAGGGACAGTTGGAAACACCATATATTTT | CASKGTVGNTIYF
TRBJ2-7 | TRBD1 | - | TRBV7-9 | TGTGCCAGCAGCTTTGGTCGGCAGGGGGCCTACGAGCAGTACTTC | CASSFGRQGAYEQYF
TRBJ1-6 | - | - | TRBV6-5 | TGTGCCAGCCTAGGGGACTCCCTCCACTTT | CASLGDSLHF
TRBJ1-6 | - | - | TRBV15 | TGTGCCACCAGCAGAGGCCAGAACTATAATTCACCCCTCCACTTT | CATSRGQNYNSPLHF
TRBJ2-3 | TRBD1 | - | TRBV5-1 | TGCGCCAGCAGCACCGGGACAGTCACAGATACGCAGTATTTT | CASSTGTVTDTQYF
TRBJ2-1 | TRBD1 | - | TRBV10-3 | TGTGCCATCAGTGGACAGGGAATAAATGGTAATGGTGAGCAGTTCTTC | CAISGQGINGNGEQFF
TRBJ1-1 | TRBD1 | - | TRBV7-3 | TGTGCCAGCAGCTTAGGACAGGGAGAAGCTTTCTTT | CASSLGQGEAFF
TRBJ1-6 | TRBD1 | few | TRBV15 | TGTGCCACCAAACGACCAGGGGGCGGCAATTCACCCCTCCACTTT | CATKRPGGGNSPLHF
TRBJ2-6 | - | - | TRBV7-2 | TGTGCCAGCAGCTTAGGAGGGTTTGGGGCCAACGTCCTGACTTTC | CASSLGGFGANVLTF
TRBJ2-1 | TRBD2 | - | TRBV6-2/TRBV6-3 | TGTGCCAGCAGCCGAAGCGGGAGCTACAATGAGCAGTTCTTC | CASSRSGSYNEQFF
TRBJ2-5 | TRBD2 | - | TRBV5-1 | TGCGCCAGCAGCTTGGGAGCGGGGGGGCCGGAAGAGACCCAGTACTTC | CASSLGAGGPEETQYF
TRBJ2-1 | - | few | TRBV7-9 | TGTGCCAGCAGCCTGACTATCTATGAGCAGTTCTTC | CASSLTIYEQFF
TRBJ2-2 | TRBD2 | few | TRBV6-2/TRBV6-3 | TGTGCCAGCAGTTATCCCAGCGGGAGAGGTTTCACCGGGGAGCTGTTTTTT | CASSYPSGRGFTGELFF
TRBJ1-5 | - | - | TRBV7-3 | TGTGCCAGCAGCACAGGATATAGCAATCAGCCCCAGCATTTT | CASSTGYSNQPQHF
TRBJ1-1 | - | few | TRBV5-6 | TGTGCCAGCAGCTTTGAGGGGGATGACACTGAAGCTTTCTTT | CASSFEGDDTEAFF
TRBJ1-1 | - | - | TRBV7-3 | TGTGCCAGCAGCCTAGCCCCCGGGATGAACACTGAAGCTTTCTTT | CASSLAPGMNTEAFF
TRBJ1-3 | TRBD1 | - | TRBV5-5 | TGTGCCAGCTCGACAGGGTCTGGAAACACCATATATTTT | CASSTGSGNTIYF
TRBJ2-5 | - | - | TRBV5-4 | TGTGCCAGCAGCTTGGGGGGGGAGAAAGAGACCCAGTACTTC | CASSLGGEKETQYF